A selection of T cell receptor beta chains follows, all from one sample in a study of PD-1 blockade in classical Hodgkin lymphoma. Clones were read by immunoSEQ multiplex PCR, and TCRdb kept only the in-frame ones, dropping some. Among 50,000 to 65,000 clones listed, around 93% were seen once. The sequencing here drew on peripheral blood mononuclear cells (PBMCs), taken before the second cycle of nivolumab. The receptor set was obtained from a human donor with classical Hodgkin lymphoma. The CDR3 runs from the conserved cysteine through the conserved F or W. Each record gives: D gene, J gene, V gene, clone size, CDR3 DNA, CDR3 protein. The D gene is left open where the match is weak. Expanded clones get a size class; other rows say once, few or many, or leave the size out.

>-|TRBJ2-6|TRBV29-1|-
TGCAACCCCTGTATCCATGTCTTCGGGTTTCCTGGGGCCAACGTCCTGACTTTC
CNPCIHVFGFPGANVLTF
>TRBD1|TRBJ1-4|TRBV9|-
TGTGCCAGCAGCGTATCTGGGACAGGTGCAACTAATGAAAAACTGTTTTTT
CASSVSGTGATNEKLFF
>-|TRBJ2-7|TRBV7-2|few
TGTGCCAGCAGCCTAGACGGGACTCTGGACGAGCAGTACTTC
CASSLDGTLDEQYF
>-|TRBJ1-1|TRBV4-1|-
TGCGCCAGCAGCCAAGATTGGCAGATGAACACTGAAGCTTTCTTT
CASSQDWQMNTEAFF
>-|TRBJ2-7|TRBV5-1|once
TGCGCCAGCAGCCCCCGGGACGGGATTTATGAGCAGTACTTC
CASSPRDGIYEQYF
>-|TRBJ2-1|TRBV12-5|-
TGTGCTAGTGGTTTGCTGGGTGTTGAGCAGTTCTTC
CASGLLGVEQFF
>-|TRBJ2-7|TRBV2|-
TGTGCCAGCAGTGAGTCGCGGGGGCTCTCCTACGAGCAGTACTTC
CASSESRGLSYEQYF
>-|TRBJ2-3|TRBV9|-
TGTGCCAGCAGCGTAGACGCTACCCAAAGCACAGATACGCAGTATTTT
CASSVDATQSTDTQYF
>-|TRBJ2-5|TRBV6-1|once
TGTGCCAGCAGTGAAGCGCCTAGTGAGGAGACCCAGTACTTC
CASSEAPSEETQYF
>TRBD1|TRBJ1-4|TRBV5-1|-
TGCGCCAGCAGCCCGACAGGGGTTGAAAAACTGTTTTTT
CASSPTGVEKLFF
>-|TRBJ2-5|TRBV27|-
TGTGCCAGCATGCAGTGGGCCCTTGGGGAGACCCAGTACTTC
CASMQWALGETQYF
>-|TRBJ2-7|TRBV27|-
TGTGCCAGCAGTTTATACACGACAGCCGAGCAGTACTTC
CASSLYTTAEQYF
>-|TRBJ2-7|TRBV10-3|-
TGTGCCATCAGCCCCAGGGACTCCTACGAGCAGTACTTC
CAISPRDSYEQYF
>-|TRBJ2-7|TRBV19|-
TGTGCCAGTAGTATAAGGGGGTCCAGGGCAGAGGAGCAGTACTTC
CASSIRGSRAEEQYF
>-|TRBJ1-1|TRBV9|-
TGTGCCAGCAGCGTGGGAGAGGGTGGCGGGGACACTGAAGCTTTCTTT
CASSVGEGGGDTEAFF
>-|TRBJ2-1|TRBV21-1|-
TGTGCCAGCAGCAACGAAGGGCACAGGGCCTACAATGAGCAGTTCTTC
CASSNEGHRAYNEQFF
>TRBD1|TRBJ2-7|TRBV7-8|once
TGTGCCAGCAGCTTAGGACAGGGGGCCCACGAGCAGTACTTC
CASSLGQGAHEQYF
>TRBD1|TRBJ2-5|TRBV18|-
TGTGCCAGCTCCCCAACGGGACAGCTACAAGAGACCCAGTACTTC
CASSPTGQLQETQYF
>-|TRBJ1-5|TRBV6-5|-
TGTGCCAGCAGTCCCTCGGGGGTTAGCAATCAGCCCCAGCATTTT
CASSPSGVSNQPQHF
>-|TRBJ2-3|TRBV19|-
TGTGCCAGTAGTAGAGGACTCCCCCCCACAGATACGCAGTATTTT
CASSRGLPPTDTQYF
>-|TRBJ2-5|TRBV12-5|-
TGTGCTAGTGGCTGGACAGTGGAGACCCAGTACTTC
CASGWTVETQYF
>TRBD2|TRBJ2-3|TRBV9|-
TGTGCCAGCAGCCCCACTAGCGGAGGCACAGATACGCAGTATTTT
CASSPTSGGTDTQYF
>TRBD2|TRBJ2-7|TRBV27|-
TGTGCCAGCAGTCCGCCGGGACTAGCTAACGAGCAGTACTTC
CASSPPGLANEQYF
>-|TRBJ2-3|TRBV15|-
TGTGCCACCAGCAGAGCTCCCCCAGATACGCAGTATTTT
CATSRAPPDTQYF
>-|TRBJ1-2|TRBV9|-
TGTGCCAGCAGCGAACAGGGAACTAACTATGGCTACACCTTC
CASSEQGTNYGYTF
>-|TRBJ2-7|TRBV18|-
TGTGCCAGCTCACAGGGGATAGACGAGCAGTACTTC
CASSQGIDEQYF
>-|TRBJ2-1|TRBV2|-
TGTGCCAGCCTCGGTGGAAACAATGAGCAGTTCTTC
CASLGGNNEQFF
>TRBD2|TRBJ2-7|TRBV11-1|-
TGTGCCAGCAGCTTAAGGCGGGGGGGTACCTACGAGCAGTACTTC
CASSLRRGGTYEQYF
>-|TRBJ1-1|TRBV9|-
TGTGCCAGCAGCGTAGTGGGTTGGAGCACTGAAGCTTTCTTT
CASSVVGWSTEAFF
>-|TRBJ1-4|TRBV27|-
TGTGCCAGCAGTTTATCGGGGGGCCCTGAAAAACTGTTTTTT
CASSLSGGPEKLFF
>-|TRBJ2-6|TRBV27|-
TGTGCCAGCCACGGTTTAGGCTCTGGGGCCAACGTCCTGACTTTC
CASHGLGSGANVLTF
>TRBD1|TRBJ1-4|TRBV13|-
TGTGCCAGCAGCTTATTTGGGGACAGGGGTGAAAAACTGTTTTTT
CASSLFGDRGEKLFF
>-|TRBJ1-2|TRBV7-3|-
TGTGCCAGCAGCCCCCAGGGCGGAGACTATGGCTACACCTTC
CASSPQGGDYGYTF
>-|TRBJ1-1|TRBV9|-
TGTGCCAGCAGCGTAGGAGGGGACACTGAAGCTTTCTTT
CASSVGGDTEAFF
>-|TRBJ2-2|TRBV19|-
TGTGCCAGCCTCCCCACATTGAACACCGGGGAGCTGTTTTTT
CASLPTLNTGELFF
>TRBD1|TRBJ2-2|TRBV4-3|-
TGCGCCAGCAGCATACGACAGGGATTGGTCACCGGGGAGCTGTTTTTT
CASSIRQGLVTGELFF
>TRBD1|TRBJ1-2|TRBV29-1|once
TGCAGCGTTGAAGCCGTTACTAGGGACAGGGACGACTATGGCTACACCTTC
CSVEAVTRDRDDYGYTF
>-|TRBJ2-4|TRBV6-1|-
TGTGCCTCGCGGGTCGCTCAAGCCAAAAACATTCAGTACTTC
CASRVAQAKNIQYF
>TRBD2|TRBJ2-2|TRBV19|-
TGTGCCAGTAGTATCCCGGGACTAGCGGGAGGGGACGATAGGACCGGGGAGCTGTTTTTT
CASSIPGLAGGDDRTGELFF
>-|TRBJ1-2|TRBV5-1|-
TGCGCCAGCAGCCCTGACTCTTATGGCTACACCTTC
CASSPDSYGYTF
>TRBD2|TRBJ2-1|TRBV6-6|-
TGTGCCAGCGGACTAGCGGGGGGAAGTGAGCAGTTCTTC
CASGLAGGSEQFF
>-|TRBJ2-5|TRBV6-1|-
TGTGCCAGCAGTGAAAGTGGGAACGGATATGACCAGTACTTC
CASSESGNGYDQYF
>-|TRBJ2-3|TRBV13|-
TGTGCCAGCAGCTTGGGGAGCGTCGCAGATACGCAGTATTTT
CASSLGSVADTQYF
>-|TRBJ2-3|TRBV4-3|-
TGCGCCAGCAGCCAAGATCCAGCGGTCACAGATACGCAGTATTTT
CASSQDPAVTDTQYF
>-|TRBJ1-4|TRBV14|once
TGTGCCAGCAGCCTACAAGTTTGGGAAAAACTGTTTTTT
CASSLQVWEKLFF
>-|TRBJ2-5|TRBV7-2|-
TGTGCCAGCAGATACTCCCCGGGACAATTGGAGACCCAGTACTTC
CASRYSPGQLETQYF
>TRBD2|TRBJ2-7|TRBV10-2|-
TGCGCCAGCAGCGGAGGGACTAGCGCCTACGAGCAGTACTTC
CASSGGTSAYEQYF
>-|TRBJ1-1|TRBV29-1|-
TGCAGCGTTGAACCCGGGACAAAGAACACTGAAGCTTTCTTT
CSVEPGTKNTEAFF
>TRBD1|TRBJ2-5|TRBV19|-
TGTGCCAGCCGACAGGGGAGGGAGACCCAGTACTTC
CASRQGRETQYF
>-|TRBJ1-4|TRBV7-8|-
TGTGCCAGCAGCTTAGGACCGGTTGGAAAACTGTTTTTT
CASSLGPVGKLFF